The entry below gives a single T cell receptor beta chain sequence along with its context. What this receptor recognizes is not known. No clone much larger than this one lies a single base away; base qualities are absent. The entire amount of isolated RNA was reverse transcribed using the High Capacity cDNA Reverse Transcription Kit, so the sequenced TCRB transcripts were expressed ones. Deep immunoSEQ sequencing was applied to naive, central memory and regulatory T cell samples, giving an average of roughly 3.5 million total reads per sample. Sorted cells were lysed in RLT buffer, and RNA was extracted using DNase-treated RNeasy Micro or Mini kits according to cell number. Each cell subset was processed separately to prevent cross-contamination, with patient and healthy donor samples processed together. The immunoSEQ multiplex PCR was used to amplify TCRB sequences from cDNA, yielding 87-bp fragments that span the CDR3 region. The amplicons were sequenced using the Illumina HiSeq platform. As for how the authors treated the data: Synthetic template baselines were used to correct PCR bias computationally, reads within Hamming distance 2 were collapsed together, and singletons that could not be merged were discarded. Reads were aligned against IMGT to assign V, D and J genes, CDR3 length and insertions or deletions at six rearrangement sites. Within each subset, clonotype counts were normalized to sorted cell number, after which true diversity and Gini coefficients were computed with the tcR R package. Repertoire sharing was quantified using the overlap coefficient calculated on TCRB nucleotide sequences. Out-of-frame TCRB sequences from naive cells were analyzed to stand in for the pre-selection repertoire. Imported from immuneACCESS, the table was reduced by TCRdb to in-frame sequences with V and J called. These copies leave out some clones; in studies compared against another copy, an unresolved V gene accounts for under half, and the cause of the remainder is not known. V, J and clone size are taken as reported in that table, and D and trimming were inferred from the DNA itself. Recorded for this sample are about 900,000 clones; about a sixth of them occurred a single time. The ten most abundant clones make up 0.02% to 0.025% of the sample.

Each donor gave one peripheral blood draw, roughly 120 mL on average, collected into heparinised tubes. Using a panel that included CD45RO, CCR7, CD25, CD127, CD95 and CD27, naive, central memory, regulatory and stem cell-like memory CD4+ T cells were sorted on a BD FACSAria II. A purity above 95% was achieved for all sorted populations. PBMCs were separated immediately by Lymphoprep density gradient centrifugation and were stained directly, without being cultured. To minimize batch effects, samples were stained and sorted in pairs, one healthy donor with one patient per experiment. This sample is drawn from a study of beta chain features in type 1 diabetes (dated by TCRdb to about 2018). Notes on the research overall: No differences in mean age, gender distribution, total cell number or subset yield were found between patients and healthy donors. Across all samples, 90 million to 130 million sorted cells were examined, and cell number per subset correlated strongly with RNA yield. The study compared the TCRB repertoires of sorted circulating CD4+ T cell subsets in recently diagnosed type 1 diabetes patients with those in matched healthy donors. Whereas all 30 or so donors provided naive and central memory subsets, regulatory and stem cell-like memory subsets were isolated from just 8 patients and roughly 8 healthy donors. Findings and caveats that apply to the study as a whole: Shorter templates might be favored by PCR, yet because patient and control samples were amplified and corrected together, any such skew would affect both groups equally. Because small numbers of individuals were included in the HLA sub-analyses, any influence of HLA type on TCRB rearrangement was left unresolved. Naive, central memory and regulatory TCRB repertoires appeared to be more alike among patients than among healthy donors. A moderate but significant shortening of TCRB CDR3 length was observed in type 1 diabetes patients in all four CD4+ subsets. At VDJ recombination sites, patients with type 1 diabetes made fewer insertions and deleted more nucleotides, a pattern implying thymic rearrangement abnormalities. Because cDNA was sequenced instead of genomic DNA, highly expressing activated cells could be over-represented, though the groups showed no difference in activation or CD3 levels.

The CDR3 numbers 13 residues from cysteine through phenylalanine. Only the CDR3 part of the read is kept: 39 bases, read in frame from the first base. V loses 6 bases, J loses 6 bases, and the germline ends lie 12 bases apart. Looking up the germline V gene yields CDR1 KGHSH and CDR2 LQKENI. This sequence uses TRBV18 and TRBJ2-1, and possibly TRBD2, on 6 matching bases. The specimen sequenced was naive CD4+ T cells from blood. The sample's cell subset or site label, in plain terms: true naive CD4+ T cells. The receptor was derived from a woman aged 18-30 years in good health. The CDR3 loop reads CASSYPGVNEQFF. The sequenced DNA is TGTGCCAGCTCCTACCCGGGGGTCAATGAGCAGTTCTTC.